A single sample is the source of the 32 T cell receptor beta chains below, sequenced in a study of tumor-infiltrating lymphocytes in primary liver carcinoma. DNA and RNA were both co-extracted from about 19-30 mg of bulk tissue that had not been sorted. The researchers produced TCR beta cDNA from around 0.5 ug total RNA with a constant-region primer. Employing slightly modified ARM-PCR, three nested multiplex PCR rounds were run, and these gave rise to the TCR beta libraries. Both of the initial two PCR rounds ran for around 9 cycles and employed TRBV1-TRBV30 forward primers alongside a C-beta reverse primer. MiXCR, applied by TCRdb to the multiplex PCR reads, yields one record per CDR3 protein. This repertoire shows 150,000 to 200,000 distinct CDR3 sequences, around four fifths found once; its top ten account for around a sixth. Sequencing used tumor tissue from primary liver carcinoma. The receptors were sampled from a man between 40 and 49 years old with primary liver carcinoma and hepatitis B virus infection.

This clonotype was recorded only once. V is TRBV11-3 and J is TRBJ2-2; no clear D gene. The V end lost 11 bases, the J end lost 4 bases, and 17 bases lay between the germline ends. This CDR3 region has 14 residues. Germline V gene data show CDR1 as SGHNT and CDR2 as YENEEA. CDR3 sequence (DNA): TGTGCCGGCGGCTTAAACGCGAGCACCGGGGAGCTGTTTTTT. Its translation: CAGGLNASTGELFF.

The chain combines TRBV6-5 with TRBJ1-2; a weak D match, TRBD1 (5 bases). The V end lost 7 bases, the J end lost 14 bases, and 23 bases lay between the germline ends. Germline V gives CDR1 MNHEY, CDR2 SVGAGI. There are 13 residues in the CDR3. CDR3 DNA: TGTGCCAGCAACCAGGGCAGCGCGAACGACTATACCTTC. Protein product: CASNQGSANDYTF.

Note on this clonotype: A much larger clone lies a single base off, so this may be a read error. The CDR3 DNA follows: TGCGCCAGCATCTTACTGGGGACAGGCGCCTACGAGCAGTACTTC. It encodes CASILLGTGAYEQYF. The chain has TRBV5-1 and TRBJ2-7, with 8 bases matching TRBD1. The CDR3 has 15 residues. V lost 6 bases to trimming and J lost 2 bases; unmatched junction nucleotides: 10. Germline CDR1 reads SGHRS; CDR2 reads YFSETQ.

This clonotype was seen repeatedly, ten times or more. V is TRBV30 and J is TRBJ1-2; no clear D. The V end lost 3 bases, the J end lost 8 bases, and 10 bases lay between the germline ends. There are 11 residues in the CDR3. Germline V gene lookup returns CDR1 GTSNPN and CDR2 SVGIG (reference sequence). CDR3 protein: CAWRGYQGYTF. The CDR3 DNA follows: TGTGCCTGGAGAGGGTATCAAGGCTACACCTTC.

Note on this clonotype: Here the CDR3 omits its conserved ending phenylalanine or tryptophan, so a read error is the likely source. The rearrangement joins TRBV29-1 to TRBJ2-2; maybe TRBD1 (5 bases). Looked up from germline, CDR1 is SQVTM and CDR2 is ANQGSEA. The CDR3 has 14 residues. The CDR3 is CTVDAGTNTGELFL. In nucleotides, the CDR3 is TGCACTGTTGACGCAGGGACGAACACCGGGGAGCTGTTTTTA.

Notes on this clonotype: The junction does not match germline at one end; this may be a read error. J is TRBJ1-4 and V is TRBV11-2; D is possibly TRBD1 (5 bases). Germline V CDR1 and CDR2: SGHAT, FQNNGV. This CDR3 is built from 14 residues. The CDR3 DNA reads as TGTGCTAGCAGCTTAGGGCAGGGAGGTGAAAAACTGTTTTTT. It encodes CASSLGQGGEKLFF. Together with reference TRBV11-2 and TRBJ1-4, the CDR3 gives the full variable domain: EAGVAQSPRYKIIEKRQSVAFWCNPISGHATLYWYQQILGQGPKLLIQFQNNGVVDDSQLPKDRFSAERLKGVDSTLKIQPAKLEDSAVYLCASSLGQGGEKLFFGSGTQLSVL.

The chain joins TRBV6-5 to TRBJ2-5; D tentatively fits TRBD1 or TRBD2 (5 bases each). This CDR3 is 15 amino acids long. Per germline, CDR1 MNHEY and CDR2 SVGAGI. The V and J ends lost 6 bases and 4 bases respectively, with 18 bases between them. In DNA, the CDR3 is TGTGCCAGCAGCATTATGAGTCCGGGGCGAGAGACCCAGTACTTC. It encodes CASSIMSPGRETQYF.

Comments on this clonotype: A much larger clone sits a single nucleotide away, making a read error possible. J is TRBJ2-7 and V is TRBV5-1, with D unclear. The germline V gene encodes CDR1 SGHRS and CDR2 YFSETQ. V shed 7 bases and J shed 9 bases, with 20 bases lying between them. The CDR3 runs 13 residues. The CDR3 region is CASGPMGPHVQYF. In nucleotides, the CDR3 is TGCGCCAGCGGCCCAATGGGTCCCCACGTGCAGTACTTC.

With respect to this clonotype: A much more abundant neighbour one base away suggests this may be a read error. The chain has TRBV30 and TRBJ1-5; D remains unclear. CDR1 and CDR2 from the germline V gene are GTSNPN and SVGIG (reference sequence). The length of the CDR3 is 13 residues. CDR3: CACASAANHPQHF. The CDR3 nucleotides are TGTGCCTGTGCGTCCGCAGCCAATCATCCCCAGCATTTT. The full variable domain, completed using reference TRBV30 and TRBJ1-5, is SQTIHQWPATLVQPVGSPLSLECTVEGTSNPNLYWYRQAAGRGLQLLFYSVGIGQISSEVPQNLSASRPQDRQFILSSKKLLLSDSGFYLCACASAANHPQHFGDGTRLSIL.

About this clonotype: A junction end diverges from the germline sequence, so it may reflect a read error. The chain couples TRBV6-1 to TRBJ2-1; a weak D match, TRBD1 (6 bases). Germline loops: CDR1 MNHNS, CDR2 SASEGT. This CDR3 is 13 amino acids long. The CDR3 here is CASNEERDIEQFF. The CDR3 DNA reads as TGTGCCAGCAATGAAGAGAGGGACATTGAGCAGTTCTTC.

A remark on this clonotype: No conserved phenylalanine or tryptophan is present at the end of the CDR3, so a read error is the likely explanation. The V call is TRBV12-3 or TRBV12-4, the J call TRBJ1-1; D possibly corresponds to TRBD1 (5 bases). V lost 3 bases and J lost 10, with 15 bases in between. The CDR3 contains 13 residues. CDR3 sequence (DNA): TGTGCCAGCAGTTTTTCCGGGGCCGCTGGAGCTTTCCTT. The encoded protein is CASSFSGAAGAFL.

The chain is built from TRBV7-9 and TRBJ1-3; unclear D gene. The CDR3 extends over 15 amino acids. Germline V gene sequence: CDR1 SEHNR, CDR2 FQNEAQ (reference sequence). The CDR3 loop is CVISLTTWAGNTIYF. The CDR3 DNA reads TGTGTCATCAGCCTAACCACATGGGCTGGAAACACCATATATTTT.

This clonotype was observed a single time. The V and J genes are TRBV2 and TRBJ2-7; a weak D match, TRBD1 (6 bases). This CDR3 is built from 15 residues. Per germline, CDR1 SNHLY and CDR2 FYNNEI. V gave up 5 bases and J gave up 4 bases, with 18 bases separating them. The DNA for the CDR3 is TGTGCCAGCAGTATCCCGGGACAACAAATATACGAGCAGTACTTC. Translated, it gives CASSIPGQQIYEQYF.

The V gene is TRBV6-6, the J gene TRBJ2-7; D is unclear. The V gene lost 0 bases and the J gene lost 8 bases, with 14 bases spanning the gap. The CDR3 runs 14 residues. The germline gives CDR1 MNHNY, CDR2 SVGAGI (reference sequence). The CDR3 here is CASSYSGGNYKQYF. DNA for the CDR3: TGTGCCAGCAGTTACTCCGGCGGCAATTACAAGCAGTACTTC.

In regard to this clonotype: This may be a read error, as it is one base from a much larger clone. The V and J genes are TRBV5-1 and TRBJ2-3; weak D call: TRBD2 (6 bases). Germline V lookup: CDR1 SGHRS, CDR2 YFSETQ. The germline V and J ends were trimmed by 6 bases and 6 bases, with 14 bases remaining between them. This CDR3 comprises 13 residues. The CDR3 is CASTVWGRDTQYF. CDR3 nucleotides: TGCGCCAGCACCGTGTGGGGGAGGGATACGCAGTATTTT.

The sample holds one count of this clonotype. The junction departs from the called germline gene at one end, perhaps through a read error. The chain has TRBV4-2 and TRBJ2-1; D possibly corresponds to TRBD2 (5 bases). This CDR3 comprises 14 residues. Germline assignment: CDR1 LGHNA and CDR2 YNFKEQ. In DNA form, the CDR3 reads TGTGCCAGCAGCCAAGAACTAGAAACGAATAAGCAATTATTC. Translated, it gives CASSQELETNKQLF.

Notes on this clonotype: Germline and junction disagree at one end, which may indicate a read error. The V call is TRBV29-1, the J call TRBJ2-2; the match to TRBD1 covers 8 bases. This CDR3 has 16 residues. CDR1 SQVTM and CDR2 ANQGSEA come from the germline V gene. The chain's CDR3 is CSVEGLDRVGTGKLFF. In DNA form, the CDR3 reads TGCAGCGTCGAAGGGTTGGACAGGGTGGGCACCGGGAAGCTGTTTTTT.

This clonotype was picked up many times. The J gene is TRBJ2-1, the V gene TRBV4-1; TRBD2 is a possible D gene (6 bases). The germline V gene encodes CDR1 MGHRA and CDR2 YSYEKL. CDR3 length: 15 amino acids. V was trimmed by 0 bases and J by 8 bases, leaving 14 bases between them. CDR3: CASSQEASELYEQFF. The CDR3 DNA sequence: TGCGCCAGCAGCCAAGAAGCTAGCGAATTATATGAGCAGTTCTTC.

This clonotype was seen just once. A read error may produce the germline difference seen at one junction end. The rearrangement joins TRBV6-5 to TRBJ2-1, with D possibly TRBD1 on 6 matching bases. This CDR3 region has 15 residues. From germline, CDR1 is MNHEY and CDR2 SVGAGI. Here the CDR3 DNA reads TGTGCCAGCAGCGACCCAGGGGACGCCTATAATGAGCAGTTCTTC. Encoded protein: CASSDPGDAYNEQFF.

A note on this clonotype: At one boundary the junction diverges from the germline segment, which might be a read error. This chain connects TRBV29-1 to TRBJ2-7, with D perhaps matching TRBD1 (7 bases). CDR1 SQVTM and CDR2 ANQGSEA come from the germline V gene. The CDR3 extends over 15 amino acids. The CDR3, as DNA: TGCAGCGTTCAAGATCCAGGGGGGAGCTCCTACGAGCAGTACTTT. Its protein is CSVQDPGGSSYEQYF.

Remarks on this clonotype: One end of the junction is discordant with germline, which a read error may explain. The V gene is TRBV10-3, the J gene TRBJ2-7; perhaps D is TRBD1 or TRBD2 (5 bases each). Germline V CDR1 and CDR2: ENHRY, SYGVKD. The CDR3 is 18 amino acids. CDR3 coding DNA: TGTGCCATCAGTGACCCATCCCTCCGGGACGATAGGGCCTACGAGCAGCATTTC. It translates to CAISDPSLRDDRAYEQHF.

This clonotype has a count of ten or more. A junction boundary mismatches the germline segment, possibly from a read error. This sequence joins TRBV12-3 or TRBV12-4 and TRBJ2-2; 10 bases map to TRBD1. The CDR3 has 15 residues. DNA of the CDR3: TGTGCCAGCAGGGATCGACAGGGGGCCACCGGGGGGCTGTTTTTT. Protein: CASRDRQGATGGLFF.

A remark on this clonotype: It is likely a read error, because the conserved phenylalanine at the end of the CDR3 is missing. The chain couples TRBV5-6 to TRBJ2-3, with unresolved D. Germline V CDR1 and CDR2: SGHDT, YYEEEE. There are 16 residues in the CDR3. V lost 0 bases, J lost 4 bases, and 15 bases lay in between. The CDR3 nucleotides read TGTGCCAGCAGCTTGGGACCGCCAGTGCGAGCAGATACGCAGTATATT. Amino acids: CASSLGPPVRADTQYI.

Worth noting for this clonotype: Germline is not matched at one junction end, which may reflect a read error. This chain connects TRBV24-1 to TRBJ2-2; D tentatively reads TRBD1 or TRBD2 (5 bases each). The CDR3 totals 15 residues. Germline-derived CDR1 and CDR2 are KGHDR and SFDVKD. Here the CDR3 DNA reads TGTGCCATCAGTCCTATAGGGACGAACATCGGGGAGCTGTTTTTT. It translates to CAISPIGTNIGELFF.

As for this clonotype: One end of the junction fails to match germline, which may point to a read error. The rearrangement uses TRBV11-2 and TRBJ2-2; D might be TRBD1 (5 bases). Germline V CDR1 and CDR2: SGHAT, FQNNGV. The CDR3 covers 14 residues. CDR3 bases: TGTGCCAGTAGCACAGACCCGGACACTGGGGAGCTGTTTTTT. It translates to CASSTDPDTGELFF.

As for this clonotype: Germline is not matched at one junction end, which may reflect a read error. This rearrangement joins TRBV10-3 to TRBJ2-3; 8 bases line up with TRBD2. The CDR3 contains 14 residues. Germline V CDR1 and CDR2: ENHRY, SYGVKD. Written as DNA, the CDR3 is TGTGCCATCATTGAGCCGGGAGGGGAGGGTACGCGGTATTTT. It encodes CAIIEPGGEGTRYF.

Remarks on this clonotype: Since a much larger clone is just one base distant, this may be a read error. This chain joins TRBV28 and TRBJ2-1, with 8 positions matching TRBD2. This CDR3 comprises 14 residues. Germline V CDR1 and CDR2: MDHEN, SYDVKM. Unmatched junction bases numbered 7, after V lost 9 bases and J lost 3 bases. CDR3 sequence (DNA): TGTGCCAGTACGCGGGAGGTAATCTACAATGAGCAGTTCTTC. It is translated as CASTREVIYNEQFF.

The chain carries TRBV14 and TRBJ1-1, with D hard to call. The CDR3 loop spans 15 amino acids. The V gene lost 7 bases and the J gene lost 4 bases, with 19 bases spanning the gap. CDR1 is SGHDN, CDR2 FVKESK, per germline. The CDR3, as DNA: TGTGCCAGCAACCCCATACTTGGGGTAGGCACTGAAGCTTTCTTT. It is translated as CASNPILGVGTEAFF.

In its sample, this clonotype was seen a few times. The junction departs from germline at one end; a sequencing error may be responsible. J is TRBJ2-7 and V is TRBV12-3 or TRBV12-4; tentatively, D is TRBD1 (5 bases). The CDR3 runs 14 residues. The DNA of the CDR3 is TGTGCCAGCAATTTGCAGGGTGGGTCCTACGAACAGTACTTC. Residues: CASNLQGGSYEQYF.

This rearrangement joins TRBV29-1 to TRBJ1-5, with D possibly TRBD1 on 6 matching bases. The CDR3 runs to 13 residues. V shed 6 bases and J shed 15 bases, with 24 bases lying between them. Germline CDR1 is SQVTM and CDR2 is ANQGSEA. CDR3 protein: CSVTSGGGQAWHF. In DNA, the CDR3 is TGCAGCGTAACCAGCGGGGGCGGCCAGGCCTGGCATTTT.

Points on this clonotype: The germline gene is not matched at one end of the junction; a read error may be the cause. This rearrangement joins TRBV5-4 to TRBJ2-6; a weak D match, TRBD1 (6 bases). Germline lookup yields CDR1 SGHNT and CDR2 YYREEE (reference sequence). The CDR3 length is 18 residues. The CDR3 reads CASILGGGPRSGANVLIF. For the CDR3, the DNA is TGTGCCAGCATCTTGGGTGGGGGCCCCCGCTCTGGGGCCAACGTCCTGATTTTC.

As concerns this clonotype: Since a much larger clone is just one base distant, this may be a read error. The CDR3 loop reads CANSPEQETQYF. CDR3 in DNA: TGCGCCAACAGTCCCGAACAAGAGACCCAGTACTTC. V gene TRBV4-1 combines with J gene TRBJ2-5; no firm D call. V was trimmed by 10 bases and J by 2 bases, leaving 11 bases between them. Germline CDR1 and CDR2: MGHRA and YSYEKL. This CDR3 spans 12 amino acids.